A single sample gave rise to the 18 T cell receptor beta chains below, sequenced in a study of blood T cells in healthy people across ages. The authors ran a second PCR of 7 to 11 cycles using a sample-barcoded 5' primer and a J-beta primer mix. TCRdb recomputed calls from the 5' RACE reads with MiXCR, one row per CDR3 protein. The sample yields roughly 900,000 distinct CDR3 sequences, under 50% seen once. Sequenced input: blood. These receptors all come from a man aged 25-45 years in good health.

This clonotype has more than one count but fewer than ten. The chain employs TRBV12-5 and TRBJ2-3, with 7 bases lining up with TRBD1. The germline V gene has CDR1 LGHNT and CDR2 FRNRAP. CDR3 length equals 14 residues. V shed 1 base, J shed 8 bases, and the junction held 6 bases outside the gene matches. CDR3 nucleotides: TGTGCTAGTGGTTTGGGACAGGGCACGGCTACGCAGTATTTT. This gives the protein CASGLGQGTATQYF.

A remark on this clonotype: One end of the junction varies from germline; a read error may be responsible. The CDR3 DNA reads as TGTGCCAGCACTTACCTCGGGGGGTCCTATAATTCACCCCTCCACTTC. It specifies CASTYLGGSYNSPLHF. The rearrangement joins TRBV27 to TRBJ1-6; TRBD1 might be the D (5 bases). In germline, CDR1 is MNHEY, CDR2 SMNVEV (reference sequence). This CDR3 region has 16 residues.

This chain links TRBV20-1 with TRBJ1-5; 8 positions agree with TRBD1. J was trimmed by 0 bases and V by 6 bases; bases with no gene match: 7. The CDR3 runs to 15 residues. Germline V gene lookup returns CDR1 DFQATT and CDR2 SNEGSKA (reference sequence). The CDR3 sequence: CSAETGGNSNQPQHF. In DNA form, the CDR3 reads TGCAGTGCGGAAACAGGGGGAAATAGCAATCAGCCCCAGCATTTT.

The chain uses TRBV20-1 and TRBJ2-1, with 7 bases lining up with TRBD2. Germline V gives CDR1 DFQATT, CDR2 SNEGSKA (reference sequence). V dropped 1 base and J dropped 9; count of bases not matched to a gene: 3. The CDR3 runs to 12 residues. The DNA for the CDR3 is TGCAGTGCTAGAGCCAGCGGGGTTGAGCAGTTCTTC. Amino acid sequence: CSARASGVEQFF.

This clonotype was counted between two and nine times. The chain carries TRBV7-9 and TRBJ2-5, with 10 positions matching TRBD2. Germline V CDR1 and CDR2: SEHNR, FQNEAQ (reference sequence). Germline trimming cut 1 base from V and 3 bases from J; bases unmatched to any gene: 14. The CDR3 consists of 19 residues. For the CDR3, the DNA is TGTGCCAGCAGCTTAGTTTGGGGAGGGTCTAGCGGGGGCGAAGAGACCCAGTACTTC. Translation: CASSLVWGGSSGGEETQYF.

The CDR3 DNA follows: TGTGCCAGCTCACCGACGCAACAAGAGACCCAGTACTTC. It yields the protein CASSPTQQETQYF. The V gene is TRBV18, the J gene TRBJ2-5, with D unresolved. This CDR3 region has 13 residues. Germline V gene lookup returns CDR1 KGHSH and CDR2 LQKENI. V was clipped by 3 bases and J by 2 bases, with 7 bases between them.

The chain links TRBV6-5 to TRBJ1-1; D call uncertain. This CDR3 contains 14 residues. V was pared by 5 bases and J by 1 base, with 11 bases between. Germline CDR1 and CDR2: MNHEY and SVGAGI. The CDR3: CASSPLGTNTEAFF. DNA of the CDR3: TGTGCCAGCAGTCCTCTAGGCACGAACACTGAAGCTTTCTTT.

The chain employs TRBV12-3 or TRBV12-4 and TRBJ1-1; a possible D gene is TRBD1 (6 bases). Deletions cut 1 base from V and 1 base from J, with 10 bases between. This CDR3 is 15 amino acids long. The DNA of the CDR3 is TGTGCCAGCAGTTTAGTAGGACAGCCGAACACTGAAGCTTTCTTT. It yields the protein CASSLVGQPNTEAFF.

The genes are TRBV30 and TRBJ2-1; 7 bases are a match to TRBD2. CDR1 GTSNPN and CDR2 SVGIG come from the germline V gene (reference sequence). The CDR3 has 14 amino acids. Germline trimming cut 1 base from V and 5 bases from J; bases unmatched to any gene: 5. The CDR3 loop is CAWSGGRGHNEQFF. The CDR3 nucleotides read TGTGCCTGGAGTGGGGGGAGGGGTCACAATGAGCAGTTCTTC.

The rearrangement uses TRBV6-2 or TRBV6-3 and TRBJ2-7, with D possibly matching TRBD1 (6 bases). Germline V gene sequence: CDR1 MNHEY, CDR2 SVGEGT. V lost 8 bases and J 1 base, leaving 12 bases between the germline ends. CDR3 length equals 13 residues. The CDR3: CASEGETSYEQYF. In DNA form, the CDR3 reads TGTGCCAGCGAGGGGGAGACTTCCTACGAGCAGTACTTC.

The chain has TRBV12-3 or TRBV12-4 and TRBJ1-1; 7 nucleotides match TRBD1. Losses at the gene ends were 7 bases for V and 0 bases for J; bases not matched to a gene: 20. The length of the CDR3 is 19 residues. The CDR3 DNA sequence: TGTGCCAGCACCAGGGGTACTTACCGGGACAGAAAAATGAACACTGAAGCTTTCTTT. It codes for CASTRGTYRDRKMNTEAFF.

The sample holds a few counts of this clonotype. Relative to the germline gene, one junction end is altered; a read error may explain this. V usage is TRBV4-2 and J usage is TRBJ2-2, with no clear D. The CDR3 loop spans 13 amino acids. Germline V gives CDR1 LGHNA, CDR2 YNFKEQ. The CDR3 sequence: CASSQPGTGELFF. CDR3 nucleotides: TGTGCTAGCAGCCAACCAGGCACCGGGGAGCTGTTTTTT.

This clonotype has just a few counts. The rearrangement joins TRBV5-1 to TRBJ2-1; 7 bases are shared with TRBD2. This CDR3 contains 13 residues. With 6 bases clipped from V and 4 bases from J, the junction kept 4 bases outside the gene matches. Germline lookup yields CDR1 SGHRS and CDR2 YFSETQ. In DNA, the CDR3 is TGCGCCAGCACCCCAGCGGGGTACAATGAGCAGTTCTTC. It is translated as CASTPAGYNEQFF. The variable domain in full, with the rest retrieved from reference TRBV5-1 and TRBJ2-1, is KAGVTQTPRYLIKTRGQQVTLSCSPISGHRSVSWYQQTPGQGLQFLFEYFSETQRNKGNFPGRFSGRQFSNSRSEMNVSTLELGDSALYLCASTPAGYNEQFFGPGTRLTVL.

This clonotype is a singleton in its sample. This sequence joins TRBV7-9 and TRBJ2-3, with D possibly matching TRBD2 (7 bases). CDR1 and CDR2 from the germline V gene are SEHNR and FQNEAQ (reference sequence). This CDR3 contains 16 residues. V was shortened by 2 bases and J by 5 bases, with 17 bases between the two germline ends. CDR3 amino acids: CASSLQGNVAGDTQYF. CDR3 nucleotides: TGTGCCAGCAGCTTACAGGGGAACGTAGCGGGAGATACGCAGTATTTT. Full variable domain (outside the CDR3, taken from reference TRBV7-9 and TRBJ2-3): DTGVSQNPRHKITKRGQNVTFRCDPISEHNRLYWYRQTLGQGPEFLTYFQNEAQLEKSRLLSDRFSAERPKGSFSTLEIQRTEQGDSAMYLCASSLQGNVAGDTQYFGPGTRLTVL.

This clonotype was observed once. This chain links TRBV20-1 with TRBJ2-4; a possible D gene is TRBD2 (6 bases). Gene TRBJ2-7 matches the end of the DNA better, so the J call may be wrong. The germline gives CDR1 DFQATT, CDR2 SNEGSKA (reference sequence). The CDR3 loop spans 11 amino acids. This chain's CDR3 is CSAKTGAEQYF. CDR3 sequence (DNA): TGCAGTGCTAAGACGGGAGCCGAGCAGTACTTC.

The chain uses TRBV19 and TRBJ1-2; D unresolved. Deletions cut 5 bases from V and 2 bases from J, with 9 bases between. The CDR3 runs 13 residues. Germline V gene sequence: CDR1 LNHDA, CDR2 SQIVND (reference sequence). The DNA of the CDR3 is TGTGCCAGTAGTGCCGACATAAACTATGGCTACACCTTC. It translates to CASSADINYGYTF.

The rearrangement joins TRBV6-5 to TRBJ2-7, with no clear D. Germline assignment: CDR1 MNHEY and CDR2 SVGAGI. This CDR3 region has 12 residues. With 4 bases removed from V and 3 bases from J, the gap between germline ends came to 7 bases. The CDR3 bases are TGTGCCAGCAGTTCTAGAGACTACGAGCAGTACTTC. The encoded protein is CASSSRDYEQYF.

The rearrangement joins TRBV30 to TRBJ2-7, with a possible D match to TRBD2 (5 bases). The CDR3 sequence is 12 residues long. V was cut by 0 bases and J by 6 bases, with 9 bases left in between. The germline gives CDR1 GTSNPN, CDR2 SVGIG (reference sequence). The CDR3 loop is CAWSVGVGEQYF. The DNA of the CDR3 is TGTGCCTGGAGTGTCGGGGTGGGCGAGCAGTACTTC. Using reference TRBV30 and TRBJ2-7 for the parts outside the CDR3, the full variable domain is SQTIHQWPATLVQPVGSPLSLECTVEGTSNPNLYWYRQAAGRGLQLLFYSVGIGQISSEVPQNLSASRPQDRQFILSSKKLLLSDSGFYLCAWSVGVGEQYFGPGTRLTVT.